The 10 T cell receptor beta chains presented below share a single source sample, sequenced in a study of cytomegalovirus exposure and HLA in healthy donors (dated 2017 in TCRdb). Library construction relied on the immunoSEQ multiplex PCR assay. For the multiplex PCR, a mixture combining 60 forward primers for TCR Vbeta segments and 13 reverse primers for TCR Jbeta segments was used. The source is immuneACCESS, and TCRdb retained only in-frame sequences with V and J called. Part of the clones is not carried over; for the studies checked, unresolved V genes explain less than half of this, and the remainder is unexplained. This sample comprises about 160,000 clones, approximately 80% of them detected only once. The ten largest clones add up to roughly 3.6% of the sample. What was sequenced was PBMCs. The receptors were gathered from a man aged 30 to 39 in good health and CMV-seropositive.

J is TRBJ1-2 and V is TRBV9; 7 bases agree with TRBD1. In germline, CDR1 is SGDLS, CDR2 YYNGEE. V shed 4 bases and J 5 bases; nucleotides not matched to a gene: 11. This CDR3 is built from 15 residues. CDR3 sequence (DNA): TGTGCCAGCAGCCCTACCGGGACAGAGATTTATGGCTACACCTTC. It translates to CASSPTGTEIYGYTF.

This chain uses TRBV5-1 with TRBJ1-5; tentatively, D is TRBD1 (6 bases). V was shortened by 4 bases and J by 9 bases, with 20 bases between the two germline ends. The germline gives CDR1 SGHRS, CDR2 YFSETQ. The CDR3 runs to 15 residues. CDR3 sequence reads: CASSPGGGGRGPQHF. The CDR3, as DNA: TGCGCCAGCAGCCCAGGCGGTGGGGGCCGGGGGCCCCAGCATTTT.

V and J are TRBV29-1 and TRBJ2-3; maybe TRBD2 (7 bases). Trimming removed 7 bases from V and 4 bases from J, with 18 bases in between. This CDR3 contains 14 residues. Per the germline V gene, CDR1 is SQVTM and CDR2 is ANQGSEA. The CDR3 sequence: CSGGGGAISDTQYF. CDR3 in DNA: TGCAGCGGTGGAGGGGGGGCGATATCAGATACGCAGTATTTT.

The V call is TRBV28, the J call TRBJ1-5; possible D gene TRBD1, 5 bases. The V gene's germline CDR1 is MDHEN and CDR2 SYDVKM. The CDR3 runs to 12 residues. The V end lost 6 bases, the J end lost 7 bases, and 10 bases lay between the germline ends. DNA for the CDR3: TGTGCCAGCAGCTTACAGGTCCAGCCCCAGCATTTT. The encoded protein is CASSLQVQPQHF.

This chain joins TRBV2 and TRBJ1-5; the match to TRBD1 covers 7 bases. J was trimmed by 4 bases and V by 4 bases; bases with no gene match: 1. Germline assignment: CDR1 SNHLY and CDR2 FYNNEI. CDR3 length: 13 amino acids. CDR3 in DNA: TGTGCCAGCAGTGCGGGACAGAATCAGCCCCAGCATTTT. Its translation: CASSAGQNQPQHF.

This clone was found a few times. This chain uses TRBV4-1 with TRBJ2-5; D is possibly TRBD2 (7 bases). Trimming pared 0 bases from V and 5 bases from J, leaving 19 bases between. CDR1 is MGHRA, CDR2 YSYEKL, per germline. The CDR3 is 17 residues long. CDR3 loop: CASSQEGVGGARETQYF. The CDR3 region has the DNA TGCGCCAGCAGCCAAGAAGGGGTAGGGGGGGCGCGGGAGACCCAGTACTTC.

This clone was detected only once. J is TRBJ1-5 and V is TRBV7-9; D gene unclear. The CDR3 contains 15 residues. Germline values: CDR1 SEHNR, CDR2 FQNEAQ (reference sequence). Trimming took off 5 bases at V and 2 bases at J, with 13 bases between the two ends. CDR3 in DNA: TGTGCCAGCAGCCCACTGGTCAGCGGCAATCAGCCCCAGCATTTT. Amino acids: CASSPLVSGNQPQHF. Drawing the rest from reference TRBV7-9 and TRBJ1-5, the complete variable domain is DTGVSQNPRHKITKRGQNVTFRCDPISEHNRLYWYRQTLGQGPEFLTYFQNEAQLEKSRLLSDRFSAERPKGSFSTLEIQRTEQGDSAMYLCASSPLVSGNQPQHFGDGTRLSIL.

The genes are TRBV7-9 and TRBJ1-3, with a possible D match to TRBD1 (6 bases). Germline loops: CDR1 SEHNR, CDR2 FQNEAQ (reference sequence). Deletions cut 1 base from V and 4 bases from J, with 20 bases between. This CDR3 is 18 amino acids long. CDR3 amino acids: CASSLGGSWGLIGNTIYF. CDR3 nucleotides: TGTGCCAGCAGCTTAGGAGGATCGTGGGGGCTCATCGGAAACACCATATATTTT.

This clone has just a few counts. The CDR3 is CASRLLRAGELFF. CDR3 sequence (DNA): TGTGCCAGCAGATTACTCAGGGCCGGGGAGCTGTTTTTT. This chain uses TRBV5-5 with TRBJ2-2; D might be TRBD1 (5 bases). The V and J ends lost 5 bases and 6 bases respectively, with 11 bases between them. The CDR3 contains 13 residues. The germline V gene encodes CDR1 SGHKS and CDR2 YYEKEE (reference sequence).

This clone appeared a few times. The chain combines TRBV7-2 with TRBJ1-4; D is unresolved. There are 13 residues in the CDR3. CDR1 is SGHTA and CDR2 is FQGNSA in the germline V gene. Trimming pared 5 bases from V and 5 bases from J, leaving 9 bases between. The DNA of the CDR3 is TGTGCCAGCAGCGTCCGCCTAAATGAAAAACTGTTTTTT. Translated: CASSVRLNEKLFF.